This TCR beta chain was sequenced for a study of blood T cell repertoires in COVID-19. Study-wide background: Sites in the United States, Italy and Spain provided acute and convalescent COVID-19 samples. T cells, B-cell-depleted T cells, or PBMCs supplied cDNA or gDNA.

V lost 0 bases and J lost 3, with 12 bases in between. The CDR3 is 16 amino acids. Germline CDR1 and CDR2: LGHDT and YNNKEL (reference sequence). Authors' processing steps: Researchers report that nucleated cell counts were estimated from reference gene primer amplification. Libraries were prepared by immunoSEQ multiplex PCR; TCRdb keeps only in-frame clonotypes and omits some of them. V and J calls and clone size are as listed in that table; D and trimming were resolved from the DNA. The sample lists fewer than 45,000 clones, 78% occurring once. Specimen: peripheral blood. The TCR comes from a man aged 55 to 70 with acute or convalescent COVID-19. The chain has TRBV3-1 (or the pseudogene TRBV3-2) and TRBJ1-5; possibly TRBD1 for D (6 bases). The CDR3 here is CASSQDMAGANQPQHF. In DNA form, the CDR3 reads TGTGCCAGCAGCCAAGATATGGCAGGGGCCAATCAGCCCCAGCATTTT.